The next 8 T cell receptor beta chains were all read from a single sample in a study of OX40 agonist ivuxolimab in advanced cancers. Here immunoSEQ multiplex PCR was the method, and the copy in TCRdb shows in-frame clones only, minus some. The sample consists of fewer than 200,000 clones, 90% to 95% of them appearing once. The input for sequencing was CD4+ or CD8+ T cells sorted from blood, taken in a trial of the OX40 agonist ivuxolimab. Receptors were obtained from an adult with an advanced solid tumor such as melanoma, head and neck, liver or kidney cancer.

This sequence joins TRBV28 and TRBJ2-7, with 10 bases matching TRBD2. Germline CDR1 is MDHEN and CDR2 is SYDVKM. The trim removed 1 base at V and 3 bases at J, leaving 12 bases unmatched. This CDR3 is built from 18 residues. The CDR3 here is CASSLYMGLAGVNYEQYF. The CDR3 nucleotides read TGTGCCAGCAGTTTATATATGGGCCTAGCGGGAGTTAACTACGAGCAGTACTTC.

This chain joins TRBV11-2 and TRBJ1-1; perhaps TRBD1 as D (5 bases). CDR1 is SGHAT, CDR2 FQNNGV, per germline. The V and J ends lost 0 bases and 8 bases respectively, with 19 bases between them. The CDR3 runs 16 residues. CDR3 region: CASSLEVQNRRGEAFF. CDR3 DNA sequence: TGTGCCAGCAGCTTAGAGGTTCAGAACCGACGGGGGGAAGCTTTCTTT.

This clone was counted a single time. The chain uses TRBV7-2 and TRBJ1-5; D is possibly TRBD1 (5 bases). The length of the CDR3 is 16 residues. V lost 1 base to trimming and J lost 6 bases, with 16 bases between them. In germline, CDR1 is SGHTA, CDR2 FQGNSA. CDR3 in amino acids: CASSLEVGRESQPQHF. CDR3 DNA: TGTGCCAGCAGCTTAGAAGTCGGCAGGGAAAGTCAGCCCCAGCATTTT.

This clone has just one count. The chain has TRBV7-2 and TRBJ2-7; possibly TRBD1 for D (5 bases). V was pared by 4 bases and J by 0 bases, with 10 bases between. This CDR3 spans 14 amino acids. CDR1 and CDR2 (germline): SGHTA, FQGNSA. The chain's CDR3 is CASSSYRSSYEQYF. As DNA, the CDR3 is TGTGCCAGCAGCTCGTACAGGAGCTCCTACGAGCAGTACTTC.

In nucleotides, the CDR3 is TGCGCCAGCAGCCAAGAAGTGGCAAGCGCCAGCACAGATACGCAGTATTTT. Protein: CASSQEVASASTDTQYF. The genes are TRBV4-3 and TRBJ2-3; no reliable D call. CDR3 length: 17 residues. The ends were cut back, 0 bases at V and 0 bases at J, with 13 bases in the middle. Germline values: CDR1 LGHNA, CDR2 YSLEER.

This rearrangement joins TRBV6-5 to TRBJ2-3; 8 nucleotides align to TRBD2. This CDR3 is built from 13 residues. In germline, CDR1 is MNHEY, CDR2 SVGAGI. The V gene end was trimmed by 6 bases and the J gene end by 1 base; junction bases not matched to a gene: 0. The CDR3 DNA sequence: TGTGCCAGCAGGACTAGCGGCACAGATACGCAGTATTTT. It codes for CASRTSGTDTQYF.

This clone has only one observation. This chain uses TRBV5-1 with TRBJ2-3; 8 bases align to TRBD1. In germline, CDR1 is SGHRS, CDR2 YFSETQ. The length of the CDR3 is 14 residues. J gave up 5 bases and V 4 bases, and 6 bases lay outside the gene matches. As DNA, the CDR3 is TGCGCCAGCAGCCCTGGACAGGGTGTAGATACGCAGTATTTT. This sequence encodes CASSPGQGVDTQYF.

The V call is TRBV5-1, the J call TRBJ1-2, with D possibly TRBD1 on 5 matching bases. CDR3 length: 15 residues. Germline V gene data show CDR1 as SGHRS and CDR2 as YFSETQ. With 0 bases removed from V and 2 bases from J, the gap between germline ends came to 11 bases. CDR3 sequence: CASSLDGTVNYGYTF. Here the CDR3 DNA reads TGCGCCAGCAGCTTGGACGGGACGGTGAACTATGGCTACACCTTC.